A single sample gave rise to the 28 T cell receptor beta chains below, sequenced in a study of OX40 agonist ivuxolimab in advanced cancers. Repertoires were generated with immunoSEQ multiplex PCR, while TCRdb's copy carries only in-frame clones and drops some. The sample holds roughly 50,000 clones, approximately 86% seen once. The source was CD4+ or CD8+ T cells sorted from blood, collected in a trial of the OX40 agonist ivuxolimab. These receptors all come from an adult with an advanced solid tumor such as melanoma, head and neck, liver or kidney cancer.

The CDR3 spells CAISDRGTASYEQYF. The DNA for the CDR3 is TGTGCCATCAGTGATCGCGGGACAGCCAGTTACGAGCAGTACTTC. The V and J genes are TRBV10-3 and TRBJ2-7; D possibly corresponds to TRBD1 (7 bases). Per germline, CDR1 ENHRY and CDR2 SYGVKD. This CDR3 has 15 amino acids. V shed 3 bases and J shed 4 bases, with 16 bases lying between them.

The chain is built from TRBV19 and TRBJ1-5, with D possibly being TRBD1 (5 bases). V dropped 2 bases and J dropped 2 bases, with 13 bases sitting between them. Germline lookup yields CDR1 LNHDA and CDR2 SQIVND (reference sequence). This CDR3 is built from 16 residues. The DNA for the CDR3 is TGTGCCAGTAGTATATTTTGGGACGGGGGCAATCAGCCCCAGCATTTT. It codes for CASSIFWDGGNQPQHF.

The rearrangement links TRBV10-3 to TRBJ2-7; 9 nucleotides match TRBD1. Germline loops: CDR1 ENHRY, CDR2 SYGVKD. There are 13 residues in the CDR3. The V and J ends lost 10 bases and 5 bases, in that order; junction bases with no gene match: 9. DNA of the CDR3: TGTGCCACCATGGGGACAGGGTTCCACGAGCAGTACTTC. It codes for CATMGTGFHEQYF.

This clone was picked up one time. The chain carries TRBV15 and TRBJ1-5; D gene unclear. V dropped 0 bases and J dropped 4 bases, with 13 bases sitting between them. CDR1 is LNHNV and CDR2 is YYDKDF in the germline V gene (reference sequence). This CDR3 has 16 residues. CDR3 sequence reads: CATSRDASRLNQPQHF. The CDR3, as DNA: TGTGCCACCAGCAGAGATGCTTCAAGACTAAATCAGCCCCAGCATTTT.

The chain uses TRBV18 and TRBJ1-2, with 7 bases lining up with TRBD1. Germline values: CDR1 KGHSH, CDR2 LQKENI. This CDR3 is built from 15 residues. V lost 2 bases and J lost 4; bases outside the gene matches: 7. Here the CDR3 reads CASSPRIEGAYGYTF. CDR3 bases: TGTGCCAGCTCACCAAGGATCGAGGGGGCCTATGGCTACACCTTC. The entire variable domain, with the rest obtained from reference TRBV18 and TRBJ1-2, is as follows: NAGVMQNPRHLVRRRGQEARLRCSPMKGHSHVYWYRQLPEEGLKFMVYLQKENIIDESGMPKERFSAEFPKEGPSILRIQQVVRGDSAAYFCASSPRIEGAYGYTFGSGTRLTVV.

The sample holds a few counts of this clone. The chain is built from TRBV19 and TRBJ2-1; 15 positions match TRBD2. After removal of 6 bases from V and 10 bases from J, the junction contained 7 bases not matched to a gene. There are 15 residues in the CDR3. Germline assignment: CDR1 LNHDA and CDR2 SQIVND (reference sequence). CDR3: CASSRMGLAGGEQFF. The DNA for the CDR3 is TGTGCCAGTAGCAGAATGGGACTAGCGGGGGGAGAGCAGTTCTTC.

The V gene is TRBV6-5, the J gene TRBJ1-4; D call uncertain. This CDR3 contains 13 residues. Germline V gives CDR1 MNHEY, CDR2 SVGAGI. The V gene lost 5 bases and the J gene lost 11 bases, with 15 bases spanning the gap. The CDR3 region is CASSPLQIGKLFF. CDR3 nucleotides: TGTGCCAGCAGTCCCCTTCAAATTGGGAAACTGTTTTTT.

The rearrangement uses TRBV14 and TRBJ1-1; TRBD1 is a possible D gene (6 bases). Germline V lookup: CDR1 SGHDN, CDR2 FVKESK. V was cut by 0 bases and J by 5 bases, with 10 bases left in between. The CDR3 spans 14 residues. The CDR3, as DNA: TGTGCCAGCAGCCAAGACCTCCAGGGGACTGAAGCTTTCTTT. It translates to CASSQDLQGTEAFF.

This clone occurred once. The sample holds other DNA sequences that translate to the same CDR3. The V call is TRBV18, the J call TRBJ2-5; a weak D match, TRBD2 (6 bases). Per germline, CDR1 KGHSH and CDR2 LQKENI. Between the trimmed V and J ends, which lost 3 bases and 5 bases, there was a span of 10 bases. This CDR3 comprises 13 residues. CDR3 coding DNA: TGTGCCAGCTCACCTAGCGGAGTGGAGACCCAGTACTTC. Its protein is CASSPSGVETQYF.

The chain combines TRBV7-3 with TRBJ2-2; TRBD1 or TRBD2 may be the D gene (5 bases each). Germline V CDR1 and CDR2: SGHTA, FQGTGA. Trimming took 0 bases from V and 4 from J, leaving 15 bases between them. The CDR3 covers 17 residues. The CDR3 bases are TGTGCCAGCAGCTTAACGTCGGGGCGCCTGGGCACCGGGGAGCTGTTTTTT. Translating it yields CASSLTSGRLGTGELFF.

V and J are TRBV2 and TRBJ2-2, with a tentative D call TRBD1 (5 bases). The length of the CDR3 is 15 residues. The V gene lost 6 bases and the J gene lost 3 bases, with 14 bases spanning the gap. Germline V CDR1 and CDR2: SNHLY, FYNNEI. This CDR3 reads CASRETASYTGELFF. The CDR3, as DNA: TGTGCCAGCAGAGAGACAGCCTCATACACCGGGGAGCTGTTTTTT.

The rearrangement uses TRBV5-1 and TRBJ2-5; D unclear. The CDR3 extends over 12 amino acids. Trimming took 3 bases from V and 4 from J, leaving 7 bases between them. Germline V CDR1 and CDR2: SGHRS, YFSETQ. The CDR3 is CASSSIRETQYF. In DNA, the CDR3 is TGCGCCAGCAGCTCTATCAGAGAGACCCAGTACTTC.

This clone was recorded once. The V gene is TRBV9, the J gene TRBJ2-2, with a possible D match to TRBD1 (5 bases). The V gene lost 1 base and the J gene lost 0 bases, with 13 bases spanning the gap. The CDR3 covers 17 residues. Germline CDR1 is SGDLS and CDR2 is YYNGEE. The chain's CDR3 is CASSVLAGRTNTGELFF. Here the CDR3 DNA reads TGTGCCAGCAGCGTATTGGCAGGGCGAACGAACACCGGGGAGCTGTTTTTT. The full variable domain, with the rest looked up from reference TRBV9 and TRBJ2-2, is DSGVTQTPKHLITATGQRVTLRCSPRSGDLSVYWYQQSLDQGLQFLIQYYNGEERAKGNILERFSAQQFPDLHSELNLSSLELGDSALYFCASSVLAGRTNTGELFFGEGSRLTVL.

This clone came up once. The V and J genes are TRBV9 and TRBJ1-4; the D is unclear. The CDR3 covers 15 residues. Germline lookup yields CDR1 SGDLS and CDR2 YYNGEE. Trimming removed 4 bases from V and 2 bases from J, with 12 bases in between. The CDR3 loop reads CASSPGAGTNEKLFF. The CDR3 DNA follows: TGTGCCAGCAGCCCCGGTGCGGGTACTAATGAAAAACTGTTTTTT.

V gene TRBV19 combines with J gene TRBJ2-7, with 8 bases matching TRBD1. The J segment lost 6 bases and the V segment lost 1 base, leaving 8 bases of the junction unmatched. The CDR3 runs to 15 residues. Germline V gives CDR1 LNHDA, CDR2 SQIVND (reference sequence). Here the CDR3 DNA reads TGTGCCAGTAGTATAGGCTCGGGACAGGACGGCGAGCAGTACTTC. The encoded protein is CASSIGSGQDGEQYF.

The chain uses TRBV16 and TRBJ1-2; no definite D call. From germline, CDR1 is KGHSY and CDR2 FQNENV. The CDR3 length is 14 residues. Trimming removed 2 bases at V and 0 bases at J, with 7 bases between. The CDR3 region is CASSQHSANYGYTF. CDR3 in DNA: TGTGCCAGCAGCCAACACAGTGCTAACTATGGCTACACCTTC.

This clone occurred a few times. V usage is TRBV6-5 and J usage is TRBJ1-4, with D unresolved. Trimming took off 2 bases at V and 8 bases at J, with 15 bases between the two ends. In germline, CDR1 is MNHEY, CDR2 SVGAGI. The CDR3 is made up of 15 amino acids. In DNA form, the CDR3 reads TGTGCCAGCAGTTACGACCCGGGGTCCAGCGAAAAACTGTTTTTT. Encoded protein: CASSYDPGSSEKLFF.

The chain links TRBV28 to TRBJ1-2; no definite D call. There are 13 residues in the CDR3. V was trimmed by 6 bases and J by 1 base, leaving 9 bases between them. The germline gives CDR1 MDHEN, CDR2 SYDVKM. The CDR3 reads CASSLEINYGYTF. Here the CDR3 DNA reads TGTGCCAGCAGCCTCGAGATTAACTATGGCTACACCTTC.

The chain combines TRBV5-1 with TRBJ2-7; TRBD1 matches 9 bases. Germline CDR1 and CDR2: SGHRS and YFSETQ. V was pared by 4 bases and J by 3 bases, with 14 bases of the junction left unmatched. The CDR3 has 17 amino acids. CDR3 nucleotide sequence: TGCGCCAGCAGCCGATATCCCGGGACAGGGAGCTTCTACGAGCAGTACTTC. Protein product: CASSRYPGTGSFYEQYF.

This clone occurred once. V and J are TRBV10-1 and TRBJ2-2, with a tentative D call TRBD1 (7 bases). There are 14 residues in the CDR3. The germline CDR1 and CDR2 sequences are WNHNN and SYGVQD (reference sequence). Trimming cost V 8 bases and J 5 bases, with 15 bases left between them. Here the CDR3 DNA reads TGCGCCAGCGCAAGACAGGGACTGACCGGGGAGCTGTTTTTT. Amino acids: CASARQGLTGELFF.

V is TRBV18 and J is TRBJ2-7; perhaps D is TRBD1 or TRBD2 (5 bases each). This CDR3 is built from 14 residues. V lost 0 bases and J lost 3, with 9 bases in between. The germline CDR1 and CDR2 sequences are KGHSH and LQKENI. The CDR3 sequence is CASSPPGRNYEQYF. The CDR3 DNA reads as TGTGCCAGCTCACCACCGGGACGGAACTACGAGCAGTACTTC.

V is TRBV5-1 and J is TRBJ1-4; 11 nucleotides align to TRBD1. The V and J ends lost 4 bases and 7 bases, in that order; junction bases with no gene match: 3. The CDR3 length is 14 residues. The germline V gene encodes CDR1 SGHRS and CDR2 YFSETQ. Here the CDR3 DNA reads TGCGCCAGCAGCCGGGACAGGGGGAGTGAAAAACTGTTTTTT. Translation gives CASSRDRGSEKLFF.

The gene calls are TRBV7-9 and TRBJ1-4, with unresolved D. Germline CDR1 and CDR2: SEHNR and FQNEAQ (reference sequence). Trimming shortened V by 5 bases and J by 3 bases, and 13 bases separated the two germline ends. The CDR3 sequence is 15 residues long. DNA for the CDR3: TGTGCCAGCAGCCTTACCCGGGGAGCTAATGAAAAACTGTTTTTT. It encodes CASSLTRGANEKLFF.

This clone was seen only once. This rearrangement joins TRBV19 to TRBJ2-2; 7 nucleotides match TRBD2. Germline V lookup: CDR1 LNHDA, CDR2 SQIVND (reference sequence). The CDR3 totals 15 residues. The V gene end was trimmed by 5 bases and the J gene end by 6 bases; junction bases not matched to a gene: 9. For the CDR3, the DNA is TGTGCCAGTAGTGCCAGCGGGGCCCTCTCCGGGGAGCTGTTTTTT. It yields the protein CASSASGALSGELFF.

The chain combines TRBV6-5 with TRBJ2-1; D gene uncertain. Trimming removed 7 bases from V and 0 bases from J, with 13 bases in between. Germline V gene lookup returns CDR1 MNHEY and CDR2 SVGAGI. The CDR3 sequence is 15 residues long. The CDR3 loop reads CASTYARSSYNEQFF. The CDR3 DNA reads as TGTGCCAGCACCTACGCAAGGAGCTCCTACAATGAGCAGTTCTTC.

J is TRBJ1-4 and V is TRBV11-2, with 7 bases matching TRBD1. The CDR3 has 14 amino acids. Germline loops: CDR1 SGHAT, CDR2 FQNNGV. J gave up 7 bases and V 5 bases, and 7 bases lay outside the gene matches. CDR3 sequence reads: CASSQGGTGEKLFF. Written as DNA, the CDR3 is TGTGCCAGCAGCCAAGGGGGCACGGGTGAAAAACTGTTTTTT.

About this clone itself: Possible read error: a much larger clone is one base away. Other DNA sequences of this sample code for an identical CDR3. The CDR3 DNA reads TGTGCCAGCTCGCCACAATCCGGGGTGGATGAAAAACTGTTTTTT. This sequence encodes CASSPQSGVDEKLFF. V usage is TRBV18 and J usage is TRBJ1-4; D unresolved. This CDR3 has 15 residues. Germline assignment: CDR1 KGHSH and CDR2 LQKENI.

The chain combines TRBV10-2 with TRBJ1-1; TRBD1 is a possible D gene (5 bases). The CDR3 totals 13 residues. V lost 3 bases and J 1 base, leaving 6 bases between the germline ends. The germline gives CDR1 WSHSY, CDR2 SAAADI. CDR3 region: CASSDRGNTEAFF. CDR3 bases: TGCGCCAGCAGTGATAGGGGGAACACTGAAGCTTTCTTT.